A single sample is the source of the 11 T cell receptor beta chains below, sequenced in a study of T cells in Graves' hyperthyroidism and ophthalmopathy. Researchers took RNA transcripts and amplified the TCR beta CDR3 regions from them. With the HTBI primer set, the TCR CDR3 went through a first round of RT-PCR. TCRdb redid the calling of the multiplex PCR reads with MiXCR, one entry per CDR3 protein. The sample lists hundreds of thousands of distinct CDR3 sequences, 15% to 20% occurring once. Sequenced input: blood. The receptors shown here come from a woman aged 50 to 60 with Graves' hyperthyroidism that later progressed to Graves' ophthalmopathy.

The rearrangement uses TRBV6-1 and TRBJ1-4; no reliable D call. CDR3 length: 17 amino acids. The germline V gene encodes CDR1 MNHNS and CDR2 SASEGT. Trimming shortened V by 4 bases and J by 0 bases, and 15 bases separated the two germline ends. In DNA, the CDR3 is TGTGCCAGCAGTGGGCAGCAGACCCTTGCAACTAATGAAAAACTGTTTTTT. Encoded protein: CASSGQQTLATNEKLFF.

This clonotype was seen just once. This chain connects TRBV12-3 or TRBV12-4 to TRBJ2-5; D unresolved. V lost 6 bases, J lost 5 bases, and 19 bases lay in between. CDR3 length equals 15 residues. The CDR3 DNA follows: TGTGCCAGCAGCCCGGACGGCTCGTCGTGGGAGACCCAGTACTTC. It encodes CASSPDGSSWETQYF.

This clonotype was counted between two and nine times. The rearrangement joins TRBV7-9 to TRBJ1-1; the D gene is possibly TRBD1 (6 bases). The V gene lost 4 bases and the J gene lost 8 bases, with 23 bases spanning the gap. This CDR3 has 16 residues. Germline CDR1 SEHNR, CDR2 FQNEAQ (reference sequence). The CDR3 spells CASSSLYRGASKEAFF. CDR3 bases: TGTGCCAGCAGCTCCCTATACCGGGGGGCCTCGAAGGAAGCTTTCTTT.

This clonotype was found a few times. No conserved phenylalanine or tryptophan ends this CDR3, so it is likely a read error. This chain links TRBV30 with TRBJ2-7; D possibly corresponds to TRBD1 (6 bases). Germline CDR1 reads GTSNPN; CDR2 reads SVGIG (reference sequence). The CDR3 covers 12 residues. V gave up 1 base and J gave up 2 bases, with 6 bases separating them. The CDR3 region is CAWSGGPYEQYS. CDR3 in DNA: TGTGCCTGGAGTGGGGGGCCCTACGAGCAGTACTCC.

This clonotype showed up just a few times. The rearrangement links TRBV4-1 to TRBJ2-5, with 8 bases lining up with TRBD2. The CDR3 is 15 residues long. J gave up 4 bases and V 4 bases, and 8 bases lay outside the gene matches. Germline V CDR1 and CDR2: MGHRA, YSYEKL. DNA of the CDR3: TGCGCCAGCAGCCCCCGGACTAGCTTGGGAGAGACCCAGTACTTC. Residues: CASSPRTSLGETQYF.

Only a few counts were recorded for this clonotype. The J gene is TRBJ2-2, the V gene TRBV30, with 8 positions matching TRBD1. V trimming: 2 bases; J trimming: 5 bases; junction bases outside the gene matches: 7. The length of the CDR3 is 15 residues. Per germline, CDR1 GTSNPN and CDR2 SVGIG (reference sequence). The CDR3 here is CAWSPGGPATGELFF. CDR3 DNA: TGTGCCTGGAGTCCAGGGGGCCCTGCTACCGGGGAGCTGTTTTTT.

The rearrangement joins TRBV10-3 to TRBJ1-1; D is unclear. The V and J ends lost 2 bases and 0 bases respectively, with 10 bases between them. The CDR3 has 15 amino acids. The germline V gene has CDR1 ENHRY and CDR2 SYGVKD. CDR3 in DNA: TGTGCCATCAGTGAGGCTATGGGCTTGAACACTGAAGCTTTCTTT. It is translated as CAISEAMGLNTEAFF.

CDR3 DNA sequence: TGTGCCACCAGTGCGCACGTAACGTGGTTCTCTGAAGCTTTCTTT. Translation gives CATSAHVTWFSEAFF. This sequence joins TRBV24-1 and TRBJ1-1, with D hard to call. Germline assignment: CDR1 KGHDR and CDR2 SFDVKD. This CDR3 is built from 15 residues. The V end was cut by 5 bases, the J end by 6 bases, with 18 bases between.

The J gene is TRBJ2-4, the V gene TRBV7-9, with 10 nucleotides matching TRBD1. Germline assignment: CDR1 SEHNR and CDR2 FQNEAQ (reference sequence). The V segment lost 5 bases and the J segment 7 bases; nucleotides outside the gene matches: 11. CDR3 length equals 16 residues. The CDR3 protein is CASSLGQGDPSNIQYF. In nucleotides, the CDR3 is TGTGCCAGCAGCCTTGGACAGGGGGACCCCTCGAACATTCAGTACTTC. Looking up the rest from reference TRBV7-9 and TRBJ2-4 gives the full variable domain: DTGVSQNPRHKITKRGQNVTFRCDPISEHNRLYWYRQTLGQGPEFLTYFQNEAQLEKSRLLSDRFSAERPKGSFSTLEIQRTEQGDSAMYLCASSLGQGDPSNIQYFGAGTRLSVL.

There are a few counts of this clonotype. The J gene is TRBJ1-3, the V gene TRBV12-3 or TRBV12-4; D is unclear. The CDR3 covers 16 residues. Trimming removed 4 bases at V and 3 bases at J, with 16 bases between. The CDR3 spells CASSWRQVGFGNTIYF. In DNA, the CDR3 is TGTGCCAGCAGTTGGAGGCAGGTCGGCTTTGGAAACACCATATATTTT.

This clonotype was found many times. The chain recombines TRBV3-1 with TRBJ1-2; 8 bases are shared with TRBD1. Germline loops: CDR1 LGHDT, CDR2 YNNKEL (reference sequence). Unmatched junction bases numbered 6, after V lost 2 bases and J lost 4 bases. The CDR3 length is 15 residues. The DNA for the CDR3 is TGTGCCAGCAGCCAACTAGACAGGGGATCCTATGGCTACACCTTC. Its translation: CASSQLDRGSYGYTF.